The 11 T cell receptor beta chains in this list originate from one sample, sequenced in a study of T cell repertoires in cytomegalovirus infection. In TCRdb, the reads were re-called with MiXCR into one record per CDR3 protein. The table records approximately 500,000 distinct CDR3 sequences, less than 30% of them present only once. Sequenced: PBMCs. All receptors derive from a human donor in good health (CMV status not recorded). Some clones in this sample may be carry-over from other donors' samples.

V is TRBV6-6 and J is TRBJ2-3; 12 bases are a match to TRBD2. The trim removed 8 bases at V and 3 bases at J, leaving 6 bases unmatched. Germline CDR1 is MNHNY and CDR2 is SVGAGI (reference sequence). CDR3 length: 15 amino acids. Written as DNA, the CDR3 is TGTGCCAGCGCCTACGGGACTAGCGGGACAGATACGCAGTATTTT. It yields the protein CASAYGTSGTDTQYF.

This clonotype has only one observation. The chain has TRBV15 and TRBJ2-1; 10 bases agree with TRBD2. This CDR3 has 17 amino acids. With 3 bases clipped from V and 7 bases from J, the junction kept 12 bases outside the gene matches. Germline V gene lookup returns CDR1 LNHNV and CDR2 YYDKDF (reference sequence). The CDR3 protein is CATSRWGGLASWNEQFF. DNA of the CDR3: TGTGCCACCAGCAGGTGGGGGGGACTAGCGTCGTGGAATGAGCAGTTCTTC.

V is TRBV23-1 and J is TRBJ2-1; 14 bases are shared with TRBD2. TRBV23-1 is assigned to the ORF class and has an uncertain function. J lost 9 bases, V lost 0 bases, and 25 bases had no gene match. The CDR3 is 23 amino acids. The CDR3, as DNA: TGCGCCAGCAGTCAATCAGGCGGTGTAACATTGTGGGGACTAGCGGGAGTAGGATTTGAGCAGTTCTTC. Its protein product is CASSQSGGVTLWGLAGVGFEQFF.

This clonotype was counted between two and nine times. V and J are TRBV7-2 and TRBJ2-6; no definite D call. Germline lookup yields CDR1 SGHTA and CDR2 FQGNSA. V was pared by 1 base and J by 0 bases, with 10 bases between. This CDR3 has 17 amino acids. The CDR3 loop is CASSLGGRSSGANVLTF. The DNA of the CDR3 is TGTGCCAGCAGCTTAGGAGGCAGGAGCTCTGGGGCCAACGTCCTGACTTTC.

This rearrangement joins TRBV28 to TRBJ2-7, with D possibly matching TRBD1 (6 bases). This CDR3 spans 14 amino acids. CDR1 MDHEN and CDR2 SYDVKM come from the germline V gene. V shed 10 bases and J shed 1 base, with 17 bases lying between them. The CDR3: CATLDRSASYEQYF. The CDR3 bases are TGTGCCACCCTAGACAGGTCGGCATCCTACGAGCAGTACTTC.

This clonotype was picked up a small number of times. The chain links TRBV4-3 to TRBJ1-1; D not resolved. The V gene lost 2 bases and the J gene lost 0 bases, with 10 bases spanning the gap. From germline, CDR1 is LGHNA and CDR2 YSLEER. This CDR3 comprises 15 residues. The CDR3 coding sequence is TGCGCCAGCAGCCAAACGGGATCCATGAACACTGAAGCTTTCTTT. Protein sequence: CASSQTGSMNTEAFF.

This clonotype was counted ten times or more. The chain employs TRBV7-6 and TRBJ2-7; 13 bases line up with TRBD2. Germline V lookup: CDR1 SGHVS, CDR2 FNYEAQ. V shed 4 bases and J 4 bases; nucleotides not matched to a gene: 4. The CDR3 spans 15 residues. CDR3 in DNA: TGTGCCAGCAGCTCAGGGACTAGCGGGACTTACGAGCAGTACTTC. Translating gives CASSSGTSGTYEQYF.

This clonotype showed up many times. The CDR3 protein is CASSHRTGAYEQYF. DNA for the CDR3: TGTGCCAGCAGCCATCGGACAGGGGCCTACGAGCAGTACTTC. The chain couples TRBV7-2 to TRBJ2-7, with 9 positions matching TRBD1. The ends lost 5 bases at V and 2 bases at J; junction bases unmatched: 4. The CDR3 spans 14 residues. In germline, CDR1 is SGHTA, CDR2 FQGNSA. Complete variable domain (other parts from reference TRBV7-2 and TRBJ2-7): GAGVSQSPSNKVTEKGKDVELRCDPISGHTALYWYRQSLGQGLEFLIYFQGNSAPDKSGLPSDRFSAERTGGSVSTLTIQRTQQEDSAVYLCASSHRTGAYEQYFGPGTRLTVT.

This clonotype was observed a handful of times. J is TRBJ2-5 and V is TRBV9, with 9 nucleotides matching TRBD1. The CDR3 totals 15 residues. Germline CDR1 reads SGDLS; CDR2 reads YYNGEE. J gave up 0 bases and V 3 bases, and 3 bases lay outside the gene matches. CDR3 region: CASSGGTGYQETQYF. DNA of the CDR3: TGTGCCAGCAGCGGGGGGACAGGGTACCAAGAGACCCAGTACTTC.

The sample holds a few counts of this clonotype. This chain links TRBV11-2 with TRBJ2-7, with D possibly being TRBD2 (5 bases). V was pared by 0 bases and J by 4 bases, with 10 bases between. Looked up from germline, CDR1 is SGHAT and CDR2 is FQNNGV. The CDR3 is made up of 14 amino acids. CDR3 amino acids: CASSLDRGFYEQYV. The CDR3 DNA is TGTGCCAGCAGCTTAGATCGAGGGTTTTACGAGCAGTACGTC.

The rearrangement links TRBV6-5 to TRBJ1-3, with D unresolved. CDR1 is MNHEY, CDR2 SVGAGI, per germline. This CDR3 is 15 amino acids long. V lost 0 bases and J lost 0, with 6 bases in between. CDR3 amino acids: CASSYSSGSGNTIYF. DNA for the CDR3: TGTGCCAGCAGTTACTCGTCGGGCTCTGGAAACACCATATATTTT.